Following are 29 T cell receptor beta chains from one sample sequenced in a study of tumor-infiltrating lymphocytes in primary liver carcinoma. The investigators made TCR beta cDNA from approximately 510 ng total RNA, using a constant-region primer. Library construction for TCR beta comprised three nested multiplex PCR rounds performed with slightly modified ARM-PCR. The study ran its first two PCR rounds for roughly 11 cycles each, using TRBV1-TRBV30 forward primers and a C-beta reverse primer. TCRdb re-called the multiplex PCR reads through MiXCR, storing one row per CDR3 protein. The repertoire holds fewer than 350,000 distinct CDR3 sequences, with less than 70% as singletons. Unsorted whole blood yielded the blood RNA, and germline DNA was also extracted. The sequencing input was peripheral blood. The receptor set was obtained from a man aged 35-49 years with primary liver carcinoma and hepatitis B virus infection.

The chain joins TRBV5-1 to TRBJ1-1; tentatively, D is TRBD1 (5 bases). CDR1 is SGHRS and CDR2 is YFSETQ in the germline V gene. Trimming removed 4 bases from V and 3 bases from J, with 16 bases in between. CDR3 size: 15 residues. CDR3 nucleotide sequence: TGCGCCAGCAGCCTGCCGGGGCCGGGGGACACTGAAGCTTTCTTT. Residues: CASSLPGPGDTEAFF.

This chain joins TRBV11-2 and TRBJ2-7; 10 bases fit TRBD2. This CDR3 is built from 16 residues. In germline, CDR1 is SGHAT, CDR2 FQNNGV. The CDR3 DNA sequence: TGTGCAACCAGCTTAGTGCTAGCGGGAGACTCCTACGAGCAGTACTTC. This codes for CATSLVLAGDSYEQYF. Drawing the rest from reference TRBV11-2 and TRBJ2-7, the complete variable domain is EAGVAQSPRYKIIEKRQSVAFWCNPISGHATLYWYQQILGQGPKLLIQFQNNGVVDDSQLPKDRFSAERLKGVDSTLKIQPAKLEDSAVYLCATSLVLAGDSYEQYFGPGTRLTVT.

This clonotype was seen a few times. This may arise from a read error, as a much more abundant clone is one base away. The chain recombines TRBV29-1 with TRBJ2-3, with D maybe TRBD1 (6 bases). V gave up 7 bases and J gave up 2 bases, with 13 bases separating them. CDR3 size: 13 residues. CDR1 and CDR2 (germline): SQVTM, ANQGSEA. CDR3 DNA: TGCAGCGCTGACAGGCTTGACACAGATACGCAGTATTTT. It specifies CSADRLDTDTQYF.

This clonotype was seen a single time. At one end, the junction sequence differs from germline, possibly due to a read error. The CDR3 bases are TGTGCCTGCAGTTACTCCCTCCACAGGGACTCCTACGAGCAGTACTTC. This gives the protein CACSYSLHRDSYEQYF. The V gene is TRBV5-5, the J gene TRBJ2-7; TRBD1 might be the D (6 bases). This CDR3 region has 16 residues. CDR1 and CDR2 (germline): SGHKS, YYEKEE (reference sequence). Full variable domain (missing parts from reference TRBV5-5 and TRBJ2-7): DAGVTQSPTHLIKTRGQQVTLRCSPISGHKSVSWYQQVLGQGPQFIFQYYEKEERGRGNFPDRFSARQFPNYSSELNVNALLLGDSALYLCACSYSLHRDSYEQYFGPGTRLTVT.

The V and J genes are TRBV14 and TRBJ2-7, with 10 positions matching TRBD1. Germline assignment: CDR1 SGHDN and CDR2 FVKESK. The CDR3 sequence is 14 residues long. V gave up 5 bases and J gave up 7 bases; unmatched junction bases: 8. CDR3 in amino acids: CASSSWDRGEEQYF. In DNA form, the CDR3 reads TGTGCCAGCAGCTCATGGGACAGGGGTGAGGAGCAGTACTTC.

With regard to this clonotype: It may be a read error: a sequence one base away is much more abundant. The chain joins TRBV6-6 to TRBJ2-7; weak D call: TRBD1 (5 bases). The CDR3 covers 13 residues. Germline loops: CDR1 MNHNY, CDR2 SVGAGI (reference sequence). The V and J ends lost 7 bases and 1 base respectively, with 11 bases between them. CDR3 region: CASIEQGSYEQYF. The CDR3 DNA sequence: TGTGCCAGCATAGAGCAGGGTTCCTACGAGCAGTACTTC.

On this clonotype: The final CDR3 position lacks the conserved phenylalanine or tryptophan, pointing to a likely read error. The limits of the CDR3 on the DNA are not certain, so only TCRdb's listed CDR3 is given. The chain recombines TRBV11-2 with TRBJ2-7; the table's D call, TRBD2, has no DNA check behind it. CDR1 is SGHAT, CDR2 FQNNGV, per germline. The CDR3 is 15 amino acids long, termini counted. CDR3: CASSFGTEPTYEKYL.

With respect to this clonotype: This sequence may be a read error, since a much larger clone differs from it by one base. The chain recombines TRBV29-1 with TRBJ2-3, with a weak D call TRBD1 (5 bases). The CDR3 is made up of 12 amino acids. CDR1 and CDR2 from the germline V gene are SQVTM and ANQGSEA. In nucleotides, the CDR3 is TGCAGCGTTGGACAGATCACAGTTACGCAGTATTTT. Translation: CSVGQITVTQYF.

The chain couples TRBV11-2 to TRBJ2-5, with no clear D. Trimming pared 5 bases from V and 5 bases from J, leaving 9 bases between. Germline CDR1 and CDR2: SGHAT and FQNNGV. The CDR3 length is 12 residues. The chain's CDR3 is CASSQVVETQYF. For the CDR3, the DNA is TGTGCCAGCAGCCAAGTTGTTGAGACCCAGTACTTC.

In its sample, this clonotype was seen a few times. The rearrangement uses TRBV28 and TRBJ2-5; 7 nucleotides line up with TRBD2. CDR1 is MDHEN and CDR2 is SYDVKM in the germline V gene. This CDR3 is 14 amino acids long. The junction had 11 bases not matched to a gene; V was cut back by 5 bases and J by 8 bases. The CDR3, as DNA: TGTGCCAGCAGTAAATACGGGACTATGAATACCCAGTACTTC. Protein: CASSKYGTMNTQYF.

At least ten counts were recorded for this clonotype. The chain joins TRBV12-3 or TRBV12-4 to TRBJ2-3, with 9 bases identical to TRBD2. With V trimmed by 3 bases and J by 3 bases, 1 base remained unmatched. The CDR3 sequence is 14 residues long. For the CDR3, the DNA is TGTGCCAGCAGTTTGAGCGGGAGGACAGATACGCAGTATTTT. This encodes CASSLSGRTDTQYF.

Worth noting for this clonotype: An end of the junction differs from the germline gene, which may be a read error. V gene TRBV6-5 combines with J gene TRBJ2-1, with D possibly being TRBD2 (5 bases). The V gene's germline CDR1 is MNHEY and CDR2 SVGAGI. This CDR3 is 17 amino acids long. The CDR3 here is CASRYSYSESSYNEQFF. The CDR3 bases are TGTGCCAGCAGATACTCGTATAGCGAGAGCTCCTACAATGAGCAGTTCTTC.

The DNA of the CDR3 is TGTGCCAGCAGTTACCTCAAGCCTGAAATTCCAGGCAAAAACATTCAGTACTTC. It codes for CASSYLKPEIPGKNIQYF. The J gene is TRBJ2-4, the V gene TRBV6-5, with unresolved D. This CDR3 has 18 residues. The germline CDR1 and CDR2 sequences are MNHEY and SVGAGI. V lost 2 bases and J 3 bases, leaving 20 bases between the germline ends.

The V and J genes are TRBV6-1 and TRBJ2-5; possible D gene TRBD1, 6 bases. The ends were cut back, 4 bases at V and 1 base at J, with 16 bases in the middle. CDR1 and CDR2 (germline): MNHNS, SASEGT. The CDR3 has 16 amino acids. In DNA, the CDR3 is TGTGCCAGCAGTGTATCGACATGGGGGCTCCAAGAGACCCAGTACTTC. It codes for CASSVSTWGLQETQYF.

This clonotype was picked up one time. One end of the junction varies from germline; a read error may be responsible. This chain connects TRBV6-5 to TRBJ2-1; 11 bases line up with TRBD2. The germline V gene encodes CDR1 MNHEY and CDR2 SVGAGI. The CDR3 consists of 21 residues. This CDR3 is CASSYSAVRTSGSGRYNVQFF. The CDR3 DNA reads TGTGCGAGCAGTTACTCTGCCGTTCGCACTAGCGGGAGTGGAAGGTACAATGTGCAGTTCTTC.

With regard to this clonotype: One end of the junction is discordant with germline, which a read error may explain. V is TRBV6-6 and J is TRBJ2-5; D gene ambiguous. The CDR3 consists of 11 residues. Germline CDR1 and CDR2: MNHNY and SVGAGI (reference sequence). The CDR3 nucleotides read TGTGCCAGCAGTCTTCAAGAGACCGAGTACTTC. It encodes CASSLQETEYF.

A remark on this clonotype: A much larger clone lies one base from this, so it may be a read error. The V and J genes are TRBV4-2 and TRBJ2-3; D remains unclear. The CDR3 spans 12 residues. CDR1 LGHNA and CDR2 YNFKEQ come from the germline V gene. CDR3: CASSQDADMQYF. The CDR3 DNA sequence: TGTGCCAGCAGCCAAGACGCGGATATGCAGTATTTT.

Turning to this clonotype: A much more abundant neighbour one base away suggests this may be a read error. This chain joins TRBV6-2 or TRBV6-3 and TRBJ2-2; D tentatively reads TRBD1 or TRBD2 (5 bases each). Germline CDR1 and CDR2: MNHEY and SVGEGT. The CDR3 loop spans 15 amino acids. For the CDR3, the DNA is TGTGCCAGCAGTTATCTCCCCGCCAGGACCGGGGACCTGTTTTTT. Its translation is CASSYLPARTGDLFF.

Regarding this clonotype: At one end the junction does not follow the germline gene, possibly because of a read error. V gene TRBV11-2 combines with J gene TRBJ2-2; D possibly uses TRBD1 or TRBD2 (6 bases each). Germline V CDR1 and CDR2: SGHAT, FQNNGV. There are 23 residues in the CDR3. The CDR3 coding sequence is TGTGCCAGCAGCTTAACGGCCCCCGCAACTACCGCCCGGGGGCAATCGAACACCGGGGAGCTGTTGTTC. This gives the protein CASSLTAPATTARGQSNTGELLF.

This clonotype showed up just once. This may stem from a read error, because a much larger clone lies one nucleotide away. The chain links TRBV12-3 or TRBV12-4 to TRBJ2-7; TRBD2 might be the D (5 bases). CDR3 length: 15 amino acids. The CDR3 coding sequence is TGTACCAGCAGCCATTCGTGGAGGCTAGCCTACGAGCAGTACTTC. Encoded protein: CTSSHSWRLAYEQYF.

The chain has TRBV20-1 and TRBJ1-5; the D is unclear. This CDR3 comprises 12 residues. Per germline, CDR1 DFQATT and CDR2 SNEGSKA (reference sequence). V shed 3 bases and J shed 6 bases, with 9 bases lying between them. Here the CDR3 DNA reads TGCAGTGCTAGTGCGGGGAGTCAGCCCCAGCATTTT. Amino acid sequence: CSASAGSQPQHF.

As to this clonotype: At one end the junction does not follow the germline gene, possibly because of a read error. V is TRBV11-2 and J is TRBJ1-2; the D is unclear. Germline V lookup: CDR1 SGHAT, CDR2 FQNNGV. The CDR3 contains 15 residues. The CDR3: CASSLAADRIYCYTF. The CDR3 DNA reads as TGTGCCAGCAGCTTAGCGGCGGATAGGATCTATTGCTACACCTTC.

The V gene is TRBV5-1, the J gene TRBJ2-3; 8 bases are a match to TRBD1. Trimming took 4 bases from V and 2 from J; bases not matched to a gene: 6. The CDR3 runs 15 residues. From germline, CDR1 is SGHRS and CDR2 YFSETQ. The DNA of the CDR3 is TGCGCCAGCAGCAACGGACAGGGAGACACAGATACGCAGTATTTT. It yields the protein CASSNGQGDTDTQYF.

This clonotype appeared a few times. The V and J genes are TRBV28 and TRBJ2-1, with 7 bases identical to TRBD2. This CDR3 comprises 14 residues. CDR1 is MDHEN, CDR2 SYDVKM, per germline. The J segment lost 9 bases and the V segment lost 4 bases, leaving 9 bases of the junction unmatched. The CDR3, as DNA: TGTGCCAGCAGTTCTGGACTAGGGGTCTTTGAGCAGTTCTTC. Translating it yields CASSSGLGVFEQFF.

In regard to this clonotype: A read error may account for a junction end that differs from germline. The rearrangement joins TRBV5-1 to TRBJ2-3; 9 bases are a match to TRBD2. The germline CDR1 and CDR2 sequences are SGHRS and YFSETQ. This CDR3 spans 15 amino acids. The CDR3: CVSSALAGNTDTQYF. The CDR3 DNA sequence: TGCGTCAGCAGCGCTCTAGCGGGAAACACAGATACGCAGTATTTT.

This clonotype has at least ten counts. This chain uses TRBV6-1 with TRBJ1-1, with D possibly TRBD1 on 5 matching bases. Germline V gene data show CDR1 as MNHNS and CDR2 as SASEGT. The V end lost 8 bases, the J end lost 1 base, and 17 bases lay between the germline ends. This CDR3 comprises 15 residues. This CDR3 is CASHPFRGENTEAFF. DNA for the CDR3: TGTGCCAGCCACCCTTTTAGGGGAGAGAACACTGAAGCTTTCTTT.

The J gene is TRBJ1-6, the V gene TRBV6-5; D not certain. The germline gives CDR1 MNHEY, CDR2 SVGAGI. The CDR3 consists of 13 residues. V was cut by 4 bases and J by 11 bases, with 12 bases left in between. This CDR3 is CASSSRPGPPLHF. CDR3 sequence (DNA): TGTGCCAGCAGTTCAAGACCGGGTCCACCCCTCCACTTT.

Turning to this clonotype: The germline gene is not matched at one end of the junction; a read error may be the cause. This rearrangement joins TRBV30 to TRBJ2-7, with D perhaps matching TRBD2 (6 bases). The CDR3 is 12 amino acids. Germline V lookup: CDR1 GTSNPN, CDR2 SVGIG (reference sequence). The CDR3 loop is CTCRDLNYEQYF. The DNA for the CDR3 is TGTACCTGCCGGGACTTAAACTACGAGCAGTACTTC.

This clonotype was recorded at least ten times. J is TRBJ2-2 and V is TRBV6-2 or TRBV6-3; no reliable D call. This CDR3 region has 11 residues. Germline CDR1 MNHEY, CDR2 SVGEGT. V lost 5 bases and J 7 bases, leaving 5 bases between the germline ends. CDR3 sequence: CASSPGGELFF. In DNA form, the CDR3 reads TGTGCCAGCAGTCCTGGCGGGGAGCTGTTTTTT.